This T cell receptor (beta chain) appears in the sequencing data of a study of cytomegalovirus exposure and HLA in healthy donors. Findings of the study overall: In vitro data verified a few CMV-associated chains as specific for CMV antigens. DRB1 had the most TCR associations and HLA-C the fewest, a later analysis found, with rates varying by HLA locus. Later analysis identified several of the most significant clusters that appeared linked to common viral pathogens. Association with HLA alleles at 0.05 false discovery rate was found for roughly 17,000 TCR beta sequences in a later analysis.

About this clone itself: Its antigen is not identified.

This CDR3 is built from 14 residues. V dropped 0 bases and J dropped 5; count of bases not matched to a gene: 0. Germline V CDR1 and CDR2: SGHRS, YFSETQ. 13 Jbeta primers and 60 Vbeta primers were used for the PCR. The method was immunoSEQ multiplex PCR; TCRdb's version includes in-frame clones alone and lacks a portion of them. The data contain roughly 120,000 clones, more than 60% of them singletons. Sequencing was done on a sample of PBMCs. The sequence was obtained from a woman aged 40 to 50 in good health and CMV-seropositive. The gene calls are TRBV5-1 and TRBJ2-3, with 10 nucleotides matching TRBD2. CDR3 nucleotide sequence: TGCGCCAGCAGCTTGGAGCGGGAGGGAGATACGCAGTATTTT. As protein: CASSLEREGDTQYF.